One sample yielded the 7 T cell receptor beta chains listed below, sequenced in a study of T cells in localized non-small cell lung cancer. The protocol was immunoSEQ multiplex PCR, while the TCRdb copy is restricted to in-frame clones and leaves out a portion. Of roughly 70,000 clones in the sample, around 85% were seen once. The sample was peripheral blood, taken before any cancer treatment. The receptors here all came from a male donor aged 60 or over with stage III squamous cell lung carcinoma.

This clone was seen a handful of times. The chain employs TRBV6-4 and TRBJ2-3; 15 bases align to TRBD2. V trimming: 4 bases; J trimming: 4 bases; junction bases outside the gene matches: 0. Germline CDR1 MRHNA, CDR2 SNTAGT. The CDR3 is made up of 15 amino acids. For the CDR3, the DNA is TGTGCCAGCAGTGGGACTAGCGGGGGGGCAGATACGCAGTATTTT. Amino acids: CASSGTSGGADTQYF.

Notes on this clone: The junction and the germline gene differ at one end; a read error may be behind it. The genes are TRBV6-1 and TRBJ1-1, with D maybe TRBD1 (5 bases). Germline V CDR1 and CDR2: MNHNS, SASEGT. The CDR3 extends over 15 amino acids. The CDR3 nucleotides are TGTGCCAGCAGTCAAGCGGGACTACGCAACACTGAAGCTTTCTTT. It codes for CASSQAGLRNTEAFF.

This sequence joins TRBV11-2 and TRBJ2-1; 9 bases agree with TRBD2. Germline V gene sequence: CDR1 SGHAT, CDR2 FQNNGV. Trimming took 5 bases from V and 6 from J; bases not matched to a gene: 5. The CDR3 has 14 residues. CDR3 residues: CASSRLAAFNEQFF. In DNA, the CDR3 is TGTGCCAGCAGCCGACTAGCGGCTTTCAATGAGCAGTTCTTC.

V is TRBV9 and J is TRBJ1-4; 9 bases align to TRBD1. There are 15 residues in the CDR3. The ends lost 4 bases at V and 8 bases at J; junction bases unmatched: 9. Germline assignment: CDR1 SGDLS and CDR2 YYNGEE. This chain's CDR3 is CASSPRTGEGEKLFF. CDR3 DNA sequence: TGTGCCAGCAGCCCACGGACAGGGGAAGGCGAAAAACTGTTTTTT.

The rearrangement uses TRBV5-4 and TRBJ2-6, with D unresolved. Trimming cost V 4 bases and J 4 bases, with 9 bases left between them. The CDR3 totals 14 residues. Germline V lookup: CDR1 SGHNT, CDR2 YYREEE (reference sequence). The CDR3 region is CASSIGHGANVLTF. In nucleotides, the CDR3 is TGTGCCAGCAGCATCGGTCACGGGGCCAACGTCCTGACTTTC.

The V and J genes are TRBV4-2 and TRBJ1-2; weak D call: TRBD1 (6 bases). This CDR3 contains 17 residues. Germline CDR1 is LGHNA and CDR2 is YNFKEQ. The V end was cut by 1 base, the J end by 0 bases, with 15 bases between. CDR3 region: CASSQGIWTASNYGYTF. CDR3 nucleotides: TGTGCCAGCAGCCAAGGAATCTGGACAGCCTCTAACTATGGCTACACCTTC.

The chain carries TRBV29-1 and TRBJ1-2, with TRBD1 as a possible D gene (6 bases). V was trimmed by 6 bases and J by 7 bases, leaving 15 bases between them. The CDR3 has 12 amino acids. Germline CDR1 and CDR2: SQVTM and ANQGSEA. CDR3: CSVVRGASGYTF. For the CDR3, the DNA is TGCAGCGTGGTCAGGGGTGCGAGTGGCTACACCTTC.